A single sample gave rise to the 23 T cell receptor beta chains below, sequenced in a study of radiotherapy plus CTLA-4 blockade in lung cancer. Sequencing was performed with immunoSEQ multiplex PCR; in TCRdb, only in-frame clones are kept and a portion is missing. The table has some 30,000 clones, over 60% seen once. Specimen: peripheral blood, collected from a patient treated with radiotherapy plus ipilimumab. Receptor source: a human donor with non-small cell lung cancer that progressed on radiotherapy plus ipilimumab.

V gene TRBV14 combines with J gene TRBJ1-2; D gene ambiguous. The length of the CDR3 is 14 residues. CDR1 and CDR2 from the germline V gene are SGHDN and FVKESK. The germline V and J ends were trimmed by 3 bases and 8 bases, with 16 bases remaining between them. DNA for the CDR3: TGTGCCAGCAGCCAGGGTCCGGGAGGGTCCGGCTACACCTTC. Amino acid sequence: CASSQGPGGSGYTF. Supplemented by reference TRBV14 and TRBJ1-2, the full variable domain reads EAGVTQFPSHSVIEKGQTVTLRCDPISGHDNLYWYRRVMGKEIKFLLHFVKESKQDESGMPNNRFLAERTGGTYSTLKVQPAELEDSGVYFCASSQGPGGSGYTFGSGTRLTVV.

This clone showed up just once. V is TRBV7-6 and J is TRBJ2-2; D is possibly TRBD2 (5 bases). Germline CDR1 SGHVS, CDR2 FNYEAQ. The CDR3 is 15 amino acids. The ends were cut back, 0 bases at V and 5 bases at J, with 10 bases in the middle. CDR3 loop: CASSLAAGFTGELFF. In nucleotides, the CDR3 is TGTGCCAGCAGCTTAGCCGCGGGCTTTACCGGGGAGCTGTTTTTT.

This chain connects TRBV28 to TRBJ2-7; no firm D call. Germline V gene lookup returns CDR1 MDHEN and CDR2 SYDVKM. The CDR3 is 14 amino acids. V was pared by 10 bases and J by 0 bases, with 16 bases between. For the CDR3, the DNA is TGTGCCATCAACCCTCCTTATTCCTCCTACGAGCAGTACTTC. Translating it yields CAINPPYSSYEQYF.

V and J are TRBV5-5 and TRBJ2-7; unclear D gene. The CDR3 totals 13 residues. Trimming left V 0 bases short and J 5 bases short, with 9 bases between. In germline, CDR1 is SGHKS, CDR2 YYEKEE (reference sequence). The DNA for the CDR3 is TGTGCCAGCAGCTTGGCAGGCAGTAACGAGCAGTACTTC. This sequence encodes CASSLAGSNEQYF.

This chain links TRBV18 with TRBJ2-3; no clear D gene. Germline V CDR1 and CDR2: KGHSH, LQKENI. This CDR3 contains 13 residues. Trimming stripped 6 bases from V and 2 bases from J, with 9 bases between. The CDR3: CASSSEITDTQYF. The CDR3 DNA follows: TGTGCCAGCTCTTCCGAAATCACAGATACGCAGTATTTT. Drawing the rest from reference TRBV18 and TRBJ2-3, the complete variable domain is NAGVMQNPRHLVRRRGQEARLRCSPMKGHSHVYWYRQLPEEGLKFMVYLQKENIIDESGMPKERFSAEFPKEGPSILRIQQVVRGDSAAYFCASSSEITDTQYFGPGTRLTVL.

For the CDR3, the DNA is TGTGCCAGCAGTCCCCCAAGTGCGCTAGGGCGGTACAATGAGCAGTTCTTC. Residues: CASSPPSALGRYNEQFF. The V call is TRBV27, the J call TRBJ2-1; D is uncertain. The CDR3 spans 17 residues. Deletions cut 5 bases from V and 4 bases from J, with 21 bases between. Germline V gene data show CDR1 as MNHEY and CDR2 as SMNVEV (reference sequence).

In its sample, this clone was seen a few times. This chain connects TRBV2 to TRBJ2-5; TRBD2 is a possible D gene (7 bases). This CDR3 region has 14 residues. Germline V gene sequence: CDR1 SNHLY, CDR2 FYNNEI. Trimming stripped 5 bases from V and 4 bases from J, with 14 bases between. The CDR3 coding sequence is TGTGCCAGCAGTTGGGGGGGGCGTGGAGAGACCCAGTACTTC. This translates into CASSWGGRGETQYF.

In its sample, this clone was seen once. J is TRBJ2-5 and V is TRBV5-1; D is unresolved. Germline CDR1 and CDR2: SGHRS and YFSETQ. Deletions cut 0 bases from V and 3 bases from J, with 15 bases between. The CDR3 has 16 residues. This CDR3 reads CASSLGGAAYEETQYF. The CDR3 DNA reads TGCGCCAGCAGCTTGGGTGGCGCAGCGTATGAAGAGACCCAGTACTTC.

The V gene is TRBV30, the J gene TRBJ2-3; D is tentatively TRBD1 or TRBD2 (5 bases each). V lost 2 bases and J 4 bases, leaving 16 bases between the germline ends. Germline V gene sequence: CDR1 GTSNPN, CDR2 SVGIG (reference sequence). This CDR3 is 15 amino acids long. As DNA, the CDR3 is TGTGCCTGGAGTTCGGGGAGTCGGGGCGCAGATACGCAGTATTTT. Its translation is CAWSSGSRGADTQYF. Variable domain in full (rest from reference TRBV30 and TRBJ2-3): SQTIHQWPATLVQPVGSPLSLECTVEGTSNPNLYWYRQAAGRGLQLLFYSVGIGQISSEVPQNLSASRPQDRQFILSSKKLLLSDSGFYLCAWSSGSRGADTQYFGPGTRLTVL.

Regarding this clone: This CDR3 is also generated by other DNA sequences in the sample. CDR3 protein: CASSFPGSNQPQHF. The DNA of the CDR3 is TGTGCCAGCAGCTTCCCGGGGAGCAATCAGCCCCAGCATTTT. The V gene is TRBV7-9, the J gene TRBJ1-5, with D uncertain. Germline loops: CDR1 SEHNR, CDR2 FQNEAQ (reference sequence). The CDR3 sequence is 14 residues long. V was shortened by 3 bases and J by 1 base, with 7 bases between the two germline ends.

The V call is TRBV5-1, the J call TRBJ2-7; TRBD2 is a possible D gene (6 bases). Trimming took off 7 bases at V and 6 bases at J, with 20 bases between the two ends. CDR3 length: 14 residues. Germline CDR1 and CDR2: SGHRS and YFSETQ. CDR3 nucleotides: TGCGCCAGCCGAGAGACGGACTATTCTCCCGAGCAGTACTTC. Translating gives CASRETDYSPEQYF.

The chain couples TRBV6-1 to TRBJ2-1; 8 bases are shared with TRBD2. Germline CDR1 and CDR2: MNHNS and SASEGT. This CDR3 region has 14 residues. After removal of 3 bases from V and 8 bases from J, the junction contained 6 bases not matched to a gene. The CDR3 DNA reads TGTGCCAGCAGTGAGCCGGGACTAGTGCATGAGCAGTTCTTC. This codes for CASSEPGLVHEQFF.

This chain connects TRBV9 to TRBJ2-5; D is undetermined. The DNA end lines up better with TRBJ2-7; the J call may be wrong. Germline CDR1 and CDR2: SGDLS and YYNGEE. This CDR3 is built from 15 residues. The CDR3 DNA follows: TGTGCCAGCAGCGTCTCGGTTGGGGTTTATTACGAGCAGTACTTC. Translating it yields CASSVSVGVYYEQYF.

The V call is TRBV28, the J call TRBJ1-1; D unclear. The CDR3 covers 13 residues. Germline-derived CDR1 and CDR2 are MDHEN and SYDVKM. Trimming pared 3 bases from V and 0 bases from J, leaving 5 bases between. This chain's CDR3 is CASSLGVNTEAFF. Written as DNA, the CDR3 is TGTGCCAGCAGTTTGGGAGTGAACACTGAAGCTTTCTTT.

DNA of the CDR3: TGTGCCAGCAAGTTGGGGGGACAGGGGGCGCAAGAGCAGTACTTC. Its protein is CASKLGGQGAQEQYF. The J gene is TRBJ2-7, the V gene TRBV28; TRBD1 agrees at 12 bases. With 7 bases clipped from V and 7 bases from J, the junction kept 11 bases outside the gene matches. Germline values: CDR1 MDHEN, CDR2 SYDVKM. The CDR3 contains 15 residues.

V gene TRBV4-2 combines with J gene TRBJ1-4, with 7 nucleotides matching TRBD1. The V gene end was trimmed by 4 bases and the J gene end by 0 bases; junction bases not matched to a gene: 11. Germline CDR1 reads LGHNA; CDR2 reads YNFKEQ. CDR3 length: 18 residues. CDR3 loop: CASSRRLGDRATNEKLFF. CDR3 sequence (DNA): TGTGCCAGCAGCCGCAGATTGGGCGACAGGGCAACTAATGAAAAACTGTTTTTT.

The chain is built from TRBV27 and TRBJ2-3; unclear D gene. CDR1 is MNHEY, CDR2 SMNVEV, per germline (reference sequence). This CDR3 has 14 residues. V lost 6 bases, J lost 0 bases, and 10 bases lay in between. Here the CDR3 DNA reads TGTGCCAGCAGCTCACGTTCTAGCACAGATACGCAGTATTTT. This codes for CASSSRSSTDTQYF.

CDR3 DNA sequence: TGCAGTGCTCCACTGATTTTTGTGCAGTACTTC. Its protein product is CSAPLIFVQYF. The genes are TRBV20-1 and TRBJ2-7; D remains unclear. CDR1 is DFQATT, CDR2 SNEGSKA, per germline (reference sequence). The CDR3 is 11 amino acids. Deletions cut 5 bases from V and 9 bases from J, with 14 bases between.

The chain combines TRBV27 with TRBJ1-1; D is unresolved. Trimming removed 7 bases at V and 7 bases at J, with 13 bases between. CDR1 and CDR2 from the germline V gene are MNHEY and SMNVEV (reference sequence). The CDR3 sequence is 12 residues long. The CDR3 here is CASMVGSNEAFF. The CDR3 region has the DNA TGTGCCAGCATGGTCGGTTCTAATGAAGCTTTCTTT.

Written as DNA, the CDR3 is TGTGCCAGCAGTGTACTGGGCTCGGGAGATCAGCCCCAGCATTTT. Translation gives CASSVLGSGDQPQHF. The chain recombines TRBV2 with TRBJ1-5, with D uncertain. The germline CDR1 and CDR2 sequences are SNHLY and FYNNEI. The V end lost 4 bases, the J end lost 5 bases, and 15 bases lay between the germline ends. The CDR3 sequence is 15 residues long.

This chain links TRBV5-4 with TRBJ2-5, with 10 bases identical to TRBD2. Germline lookup yields CDR1 SGHNT and CDR2 YYREEE (reference sequence). V lost 4 bases, J lost 4 bases, and 4 bases stayed unmatched. This CDR3 contains 14 residues. In DNA form, the CDR3 reads TGTGCCAGCAGCCGGAGCGGGGGGGCAGAGACCCAGTACTTC. Its translation: CASSRSGGAETQYF.

This chain uses TRBV2 with TRBJ1-5, with D unresolved. The V and J ends lost 0 bases and 0 bases respectively, with 9 bases between them. The CDR3 runs to 16 residues. Germline V gene data show CDR1 as SNHLY and CDR2 as FYNNEI. Here the CDR3 reads CASSEASGYSNQPQHF. As DNA, the CDR3 is TGTGCCAGCAGTGAAGCGTCAGGTTATAGCAATCAGCCCCAGCATTTT.

The V gene is TRBV27, the J gene TRBJ1-4; D is unclear. V gave up 2 bases and J gave up 10 bases, with 8 bases separating them. This CDR3 contains 12 residues. CDR1 is MNHEY, CDR2 SMNVEV, per germline (reference sequence). The CDR3 DNA is TGTGCCAGCAGTTTACCGAAGGGAAAACTGTTTTTT. Translating gives CASSLPKGKLFF.